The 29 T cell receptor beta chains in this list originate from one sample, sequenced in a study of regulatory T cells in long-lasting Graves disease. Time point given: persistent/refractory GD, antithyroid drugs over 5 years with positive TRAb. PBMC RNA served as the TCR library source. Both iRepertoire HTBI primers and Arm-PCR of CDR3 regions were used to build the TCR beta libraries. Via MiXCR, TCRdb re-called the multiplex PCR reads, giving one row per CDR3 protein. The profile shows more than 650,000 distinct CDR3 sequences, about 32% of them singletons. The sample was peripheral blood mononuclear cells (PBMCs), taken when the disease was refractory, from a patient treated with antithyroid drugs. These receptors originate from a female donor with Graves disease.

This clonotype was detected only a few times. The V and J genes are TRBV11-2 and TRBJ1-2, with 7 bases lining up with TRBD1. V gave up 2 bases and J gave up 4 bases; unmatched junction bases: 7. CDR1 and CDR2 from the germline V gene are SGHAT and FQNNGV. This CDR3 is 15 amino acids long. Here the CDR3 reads CASSLIRDSIYGYTF. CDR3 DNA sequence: TGTGCCAGCAGCTTAATTCGGGACAGCATCTATGGCTACACCTTC.

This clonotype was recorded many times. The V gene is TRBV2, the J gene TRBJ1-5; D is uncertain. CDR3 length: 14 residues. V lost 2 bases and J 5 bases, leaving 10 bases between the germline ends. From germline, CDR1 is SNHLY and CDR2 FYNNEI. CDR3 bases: TGTGCCAGCAGTGAACGAGGTGGGCATCAGCCCCAGCATTTT. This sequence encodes CASSERGGHQPQHF.

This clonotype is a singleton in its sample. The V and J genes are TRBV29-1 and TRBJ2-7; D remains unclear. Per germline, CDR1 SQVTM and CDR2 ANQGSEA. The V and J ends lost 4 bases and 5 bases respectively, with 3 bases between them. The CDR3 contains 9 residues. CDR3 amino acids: CSVVDEQYF. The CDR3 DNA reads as TGCAGCGTTGTGGACGAGCAGTACTTC.

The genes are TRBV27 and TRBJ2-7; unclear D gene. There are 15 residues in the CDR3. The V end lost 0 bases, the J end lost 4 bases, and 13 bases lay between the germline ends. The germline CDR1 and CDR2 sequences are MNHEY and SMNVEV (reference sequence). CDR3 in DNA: TGTGCCAGCAGTTTATCACAAAGGCCTTCTTACGAGCAGTACTTC. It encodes CASSLSQRPSYEQYF.

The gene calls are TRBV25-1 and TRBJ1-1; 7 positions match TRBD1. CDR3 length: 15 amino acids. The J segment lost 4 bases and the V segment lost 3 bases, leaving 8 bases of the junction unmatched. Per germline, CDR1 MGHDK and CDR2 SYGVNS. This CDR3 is CASSDPTGEVTEAFF. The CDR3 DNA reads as TGTGCCAGCAGTGACCCTACAGGGGAGGTCACTGAAGCTTTCTTT.

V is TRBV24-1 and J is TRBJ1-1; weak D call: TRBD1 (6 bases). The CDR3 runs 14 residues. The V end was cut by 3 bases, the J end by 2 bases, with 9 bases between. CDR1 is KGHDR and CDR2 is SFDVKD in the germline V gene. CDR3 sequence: CATSDGGRNTEAFF. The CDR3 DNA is TGTGCCACCAGTGATGGGGGGCGAAACACTGAAGCTTTCTTT.

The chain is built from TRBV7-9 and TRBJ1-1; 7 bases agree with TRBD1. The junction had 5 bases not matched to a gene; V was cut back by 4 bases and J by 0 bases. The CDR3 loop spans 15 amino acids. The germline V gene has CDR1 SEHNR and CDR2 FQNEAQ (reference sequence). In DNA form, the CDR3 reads TGTGCCAGCAGCTCAGGGGGACGGTTGAACACTGAAGCTTTCTTT. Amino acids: CASSSGGRLNTEAFF.

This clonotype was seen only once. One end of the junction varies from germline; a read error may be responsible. This CDR3 reads CATSKIASYVQYF. CDR3 in DNA: TGTGCCACCAGCAAAATTGCTAGCTACGTGCAGTACTTC. This chain uses TRBV15 with TRBJ2-7, with a tentative D call TRBD2 (5 bases). The CDR3 runs to 13 residues. Germline-derived CDR1 and CDR2 are LNHNV and YYDKDF (reference sequence).

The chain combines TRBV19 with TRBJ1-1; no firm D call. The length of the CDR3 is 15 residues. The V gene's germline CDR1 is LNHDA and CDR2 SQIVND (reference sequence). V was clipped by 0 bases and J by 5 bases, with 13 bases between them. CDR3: CASSIDHGGWTEAFF. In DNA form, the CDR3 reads TGTGCCAGTAGTATAGATCACGGCGGATGGACTGAAGCTTTCTTT.

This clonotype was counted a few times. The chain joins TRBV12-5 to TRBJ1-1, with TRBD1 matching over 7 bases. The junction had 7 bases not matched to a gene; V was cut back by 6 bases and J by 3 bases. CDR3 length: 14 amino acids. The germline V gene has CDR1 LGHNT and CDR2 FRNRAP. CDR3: CASGRPDRDTEAFF. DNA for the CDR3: TGTGCTAGTGGCCGTCCTGACAGGGACACTGAAGCTTTCTTT.

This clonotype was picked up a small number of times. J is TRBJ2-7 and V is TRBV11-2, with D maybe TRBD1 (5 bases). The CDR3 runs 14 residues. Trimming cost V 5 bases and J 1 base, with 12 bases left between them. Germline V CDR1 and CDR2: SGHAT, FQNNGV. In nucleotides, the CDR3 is TGTGCCAGCAGCACGGACATGACTTCCTACGAGCAGTACTTC. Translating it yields CASSTDMTSYEQYF.

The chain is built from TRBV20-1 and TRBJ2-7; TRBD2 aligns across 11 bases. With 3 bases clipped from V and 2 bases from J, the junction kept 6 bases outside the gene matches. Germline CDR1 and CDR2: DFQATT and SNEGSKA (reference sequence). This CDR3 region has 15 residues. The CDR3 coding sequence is TGCAGTGCTAGTTACGGGACTAGCGGACCCTACGAGCAGTACTTC. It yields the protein CSASYGTSGPYEQYF.

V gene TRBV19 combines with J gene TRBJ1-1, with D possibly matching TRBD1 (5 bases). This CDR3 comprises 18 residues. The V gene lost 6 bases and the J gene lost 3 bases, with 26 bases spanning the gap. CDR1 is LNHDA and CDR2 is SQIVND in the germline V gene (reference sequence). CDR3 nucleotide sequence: TGTGCCAGTAGCCCCACTCCGGACGTGGGAAGGGGAGACACTGAAGCTTTCTTT. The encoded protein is CASSPTPDVGRGDTEAFF.

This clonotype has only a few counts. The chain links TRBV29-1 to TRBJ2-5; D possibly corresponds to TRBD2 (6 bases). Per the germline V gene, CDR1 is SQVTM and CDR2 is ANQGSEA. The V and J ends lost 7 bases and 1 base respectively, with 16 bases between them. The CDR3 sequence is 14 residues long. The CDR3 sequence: CSAVTRDSQETQYF. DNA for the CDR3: TGCAGCGCTGTGACGCGGGATTCCCAAGAGACCCAGTACTTC. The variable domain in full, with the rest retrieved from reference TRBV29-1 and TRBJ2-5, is SAVISQKPSRDICQRGTSLTIQCQVDSQVTMMFWYRQQPGQSLTLIATANQGSEATYESGFVIDKFPISRPNLTFSTLTVSNMSPEDSSIYLCSAVTRDSQETQYFGPGTRLLVL.

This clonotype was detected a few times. The CDR3 sequence is CASSEAGRLFF. DNA for the CDR3: TGTGCCAGCAGTGAGGCCGGGAGGCTGTTTTTT. V usage is TRBV2 and J usage is TRBJ1-4; D remains unclear. V gave up 3 bases and J gave up 14 bases, with 10 bases separating them. The CDR3 extends over 11 amino acids. Per germline, CDR1 SNHLY and CDR2 FYNNEI.

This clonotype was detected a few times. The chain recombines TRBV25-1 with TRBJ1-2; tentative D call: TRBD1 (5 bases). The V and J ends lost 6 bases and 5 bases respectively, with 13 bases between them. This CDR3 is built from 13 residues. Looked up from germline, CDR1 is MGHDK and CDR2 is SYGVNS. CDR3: CASRAEGPYGYTF. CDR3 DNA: TGTGCCAGCAGGGCTGAGGGACCTTATGGCTACACCTTC.

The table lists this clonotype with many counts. DNA for the CDR3: TGTGCCAGCAGTGGAGGGAGGGCCACCGGGGAGCTGTTTTTT. It encodes CASSGGRATGELFF. The chain is built from TRBV2 and TRBJ2-2, with 7 nucleotides matching TRBD2. Germline V gene data show CDR1 as SNHLY and CDR2 as FYNNEI. The CDR3 is made up of 14 amino acids. The trim removed 4 bases at V and 4 bases at J, leaving 3 bases unmatched.

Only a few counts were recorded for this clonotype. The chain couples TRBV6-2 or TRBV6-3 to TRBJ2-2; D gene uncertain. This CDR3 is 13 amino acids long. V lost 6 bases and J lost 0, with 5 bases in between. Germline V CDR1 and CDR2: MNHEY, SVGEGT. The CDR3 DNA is TGTGCCAGCAGCGAGTCGAACACCGGGGAGCTGTTTTTT. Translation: CASSESNTGELFF.

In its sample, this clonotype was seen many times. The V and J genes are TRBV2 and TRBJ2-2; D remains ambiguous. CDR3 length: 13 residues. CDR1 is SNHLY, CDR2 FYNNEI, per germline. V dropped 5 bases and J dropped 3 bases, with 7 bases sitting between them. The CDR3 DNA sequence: TGTGCCAGCAGTTCCTTCCACACCGGGGAGCTGTTTTTT. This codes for CASSSFHTGELFF.

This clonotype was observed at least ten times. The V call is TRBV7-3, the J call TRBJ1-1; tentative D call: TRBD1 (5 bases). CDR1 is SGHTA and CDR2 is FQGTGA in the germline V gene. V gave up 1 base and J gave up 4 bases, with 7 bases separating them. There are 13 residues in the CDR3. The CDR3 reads CASSLRRGTEAFF. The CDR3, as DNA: TGTGCCAGCAGCTTAAGGAGGGGCACTGAAGCTTTCTTT.

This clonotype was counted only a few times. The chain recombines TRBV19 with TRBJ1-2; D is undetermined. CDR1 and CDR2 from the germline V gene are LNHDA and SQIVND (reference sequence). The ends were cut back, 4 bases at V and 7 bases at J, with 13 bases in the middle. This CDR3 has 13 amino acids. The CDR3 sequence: CASSTYPDGGYTF. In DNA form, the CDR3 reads TGTGCCAGTAGTACTTACCCGGACGGTGGCTACACCTTC.

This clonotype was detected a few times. The CDR3 DNA reads as TGCAGCGTAGCTACAGGGGCCAAAGAGACCCAGTACTTC. It encodes CSVATGAKETQYF. The rearrangement uses TRBV29-1 and TRBJ2-5; 7 bases fit TRBD1. The CDR3 is 13 amino acids. Germline assignment: CDR1 SQVTM and CDR2 ANQGSEA. V was pared by 6 bases and J by 3 bases, with 7 bases of the junction left unmatched.

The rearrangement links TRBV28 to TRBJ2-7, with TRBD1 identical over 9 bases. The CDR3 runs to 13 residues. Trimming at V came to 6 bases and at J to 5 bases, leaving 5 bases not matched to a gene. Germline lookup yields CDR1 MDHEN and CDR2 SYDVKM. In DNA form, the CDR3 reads TGTGCCAGCAGGGGGACAGGGCTCAACGAGCAGTACTTC. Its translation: CASRGTGLNEQYF.

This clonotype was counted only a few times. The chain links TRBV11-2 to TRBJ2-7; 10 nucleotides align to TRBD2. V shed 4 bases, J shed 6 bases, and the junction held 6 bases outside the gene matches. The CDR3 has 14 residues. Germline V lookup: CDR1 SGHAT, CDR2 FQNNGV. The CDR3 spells CASSSLAGRLEQYF. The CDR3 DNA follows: TGTGCCAGCAGCTCACTAGCGGGACGCCTCGAGCAGTACTTC.

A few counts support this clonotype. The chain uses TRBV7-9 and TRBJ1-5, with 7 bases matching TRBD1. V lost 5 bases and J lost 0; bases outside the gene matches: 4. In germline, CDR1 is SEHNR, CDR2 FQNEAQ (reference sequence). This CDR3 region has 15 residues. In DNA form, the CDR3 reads TGTGCCAGCAGCAAGGGACAGCTTAGCAATCAGCCCCAGCATTTT. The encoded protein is CASSKGQLSNQPQHF.

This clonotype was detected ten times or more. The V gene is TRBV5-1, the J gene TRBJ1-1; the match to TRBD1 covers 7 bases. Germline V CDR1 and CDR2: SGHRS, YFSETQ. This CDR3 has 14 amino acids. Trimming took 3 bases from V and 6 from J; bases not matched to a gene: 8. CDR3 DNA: TGCGCCAGCAGCTCCACACAGGGGCCCTCTGAAGCTTTCTTT. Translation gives CASSSTQGPSEAFF.

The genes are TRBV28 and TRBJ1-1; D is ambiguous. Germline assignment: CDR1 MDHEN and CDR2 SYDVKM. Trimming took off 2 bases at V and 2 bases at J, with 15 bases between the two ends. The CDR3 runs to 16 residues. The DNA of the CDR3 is TGTGCCAGCAGTTTAGGCGGAAGAGCATCTAACACTGAAGCTTTCTTT. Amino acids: CASSLGGRASNTEAFF.

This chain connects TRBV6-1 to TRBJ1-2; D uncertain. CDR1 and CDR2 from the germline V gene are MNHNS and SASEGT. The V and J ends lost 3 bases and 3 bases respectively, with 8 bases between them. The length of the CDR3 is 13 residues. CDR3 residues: CASSEAYYYGYTF. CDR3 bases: TGTGCCAGCAGTGAGGCGTACTACTATGGCTACACCTTC.

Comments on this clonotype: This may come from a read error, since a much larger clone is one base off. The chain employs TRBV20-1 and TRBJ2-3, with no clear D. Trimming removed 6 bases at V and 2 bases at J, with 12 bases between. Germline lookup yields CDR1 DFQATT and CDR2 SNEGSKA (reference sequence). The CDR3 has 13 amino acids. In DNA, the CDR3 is TGCAGTGCCCGAGTAGCCCCCACAGATACGCAGTATTTT. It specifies CSARVAPTDTQYF.